A selection of T cell receptor beta chains follows, all from one sample in a study of shared clonotypes between healthy human individuals. The method was immunoSEQ multiplex PCR; TCRdb's version includes in-frame clones alone and lacks a portion of them. The sample has about 2,100,000 clones, about 92% seen once. The sequenced sample consisted of naive CD8+ T cells from PBMCs. Source of these receptors: a young man in good health. Some clones in this sample may be carry-over from other donors' samples. Both conserved end residues are part of each CDR3. A D gene is named only where the DNA matches it firmly. Some rows mark clone size as missing; the rest say once, few, many or name a class of expanded clone.

>TRBJ2-3|TRBV4-3|NA|TRBD2
TGCGCCAGCAGCCAAGATGCCAGCGGGAGAACAGATACGCAGTATTTT
CASSQDASGRTDTQYF
>TRBJ2-1|TRBV11-2|once|NA
TGTGCCAGCAGCTTAGATCAGGAAGGTCCCTACAATGAGCAGTTCTTC
CASSLDQEGPYNEQFF
>TRBJ2-7|TRBV29-1|NA|TRBD2
TGCAGCGTTGGGGGAGCGGGAGCTGGGGACGAGCAGTACTTC
CSVGGAGAGDEQYF
>TRBJ2-3|TRBV2|NA|TRBD1
TGTGCCAGCAGGACAGGGGGGCTCACAGATACGCAGTATTTT
CASRTGGLTDTQYF
>TRBJ2-1|TRBV27|NA|TRBD2
TGTGCCAGCAGTTCAGAAGCGGGGTACTACAATGAGCAGTTCTTC
CASSSEAGYYNEQFF
>TRBJ2-7|TRBV28|NA|NA
TGTGCCAGCAGCTCCCTCCTGGGGACGCCCCACTACGAGCAGTACTTC
CASSSLLGTPHYEQYF
>TRBJ2-7|TRBV21-1|NA|NA
TGTGCCAGCAGCAAAGTAAACTTTCCCTACGAGCAGTACTTC
CASSKVNFPYEQYF
>TRBJ2-5|TRBV4-1|NA|TRBD2
TGCGCCAGCAGCTTTGAGGGCGGGGGGAGAGAGACCCAGTACTTC
CASSFEGGGRETQYF
>TRBJ1-1|TRBV19|NA|TRBD1
TGTGCCAGTAGTATAGAGGGGACAGGCCCTGAAGCTTTCTTT
CASSIEGTGPEAFF
>TRBJ2-7|TRBV25-1|NA|NA
TGTGCCAGCAGTGTATACAGCTACTACGAGCAGTACTTC
CASSVYSYYEQYF
>TRBJ1-2|TRBV19|NA|NA
TGTGCCAGTAGTATAGGAGCGGGCTATGGCTACACCTTC
CASSIGAGYGYTF
>TRBJ2-3|TRBV29-1|once|NA
TGCAGCGTAGCTCTGGGACTCCATACGCAGTATTTT
CSVALGLHTQYF
>TRBJ2-3|TRBV7-9|NA|NA
TGTGCCAGCAGCTTAGGGGTAGGAGTCTTAAAGAGCACAGATACGCAGTATTTT
CASSLGVGVLKSTDTQYF
>TRBJ2-7|TRBV4-3|once|TRBD2
TGCGCCAGCAGCCATGGTGGGGTTAGCGGGACCTACGAGCAGTACTTC
CASSHGGVSGTYEQYF
>TRBJ1-4|TRBV11-2|NA|NA
TGTGCCAGCACTCAATTTGGGGAAAAACTGTTTTTT
CASTQFGEKLFF
>TRBJ2-7|TRBV14|NA|NA
TGTGCCAGCAGCCGATCCCGGGGCCACTACGAGCAGTACTTC
CASSRSRGHYEQYF
>TRBJ2-6|TRBV27|NA|NA
TGTGCCACCACAGACTCTGGGGCCAACGTCCTGACTTTC
CATTDSGANVLTF
>TRBJ2-1|TRBV10-2|NA|NA
TGCGCCAGCAGTTTGGATCGGGGCAATGAGCAGTTCTTC
CASSLDRGNEQFF
>TRBJ2-3|TRBV15|NA|TRBD2
TGTGCCACCAGCAGAGATGGGAGGGAGTGGAATACGCAGTATTTT
CATSRDGREWNTQYF
>TRBJ2-7|TRBV13|NA|NA
TGTGCCAGCAGCTTATTGCTAGCTTCTTACGAGCAGTACTTC
CASSLLLASYEQYF
>TRBJ2-7|TRBV4-1|NA|TRBD1
TGCGCCAGCAGCGGGACACAGGGGAGATCAGTCGACGAGCAGTACTTC
CASSGTQGRSVDEQYF
>TRBJ1-1|TRBV7-3|NA|NA
TGTGCCAGCAGCTACGGAGGGAACACTGAAGCTTTCTTT
CASSYGGNTEAFF
>TRBJ1-2|TRBV30|NA|NA
TGTGCCTGGAGTGGCGCATGGACAGACTATGGCTACACCTTC
CAWSGAWTDYGYTF
>TRBJ2-1|TRBV9|NA|TRBD1
TGTGCCAGCAGCGTAGGTGGGACAGGGGGGAACAATGAGCAGTTCTTC
CASSVGGTGGNNEQFF
>TRBJ2-7|TRBV7-8|NA|NA
TGTGCCAGCAGCTTAGAAGTATCCGGGTTTGATCGCGAGCAGTACTTC
CASSLEVSGFDREQYF
>TRBJ2-2|TRBV14|NA|TRBD2
TGTGCCAGCAGCCAAGGGATAAGAGCGGGAGTCCGCGGGGAGCTGTTTTTT
CASSQGIRAGVRGELFF
>TRBJ1-1|TRBV4-1|NA|NA
TGCGCCAGCAGCCAAGGAAGGGAAGCTTTCTTT
CASSQGREAFF
>TRBJ2-5|TRBV29-1|NA|NA
TGCAGCGCCTTGGGAGAGACCCAGTACTTC
CSALGETQYF
>TRBJ2-7|TRBV4-3|NA|TRBD1
TGCGCCAGCAGCCAAAAGGCTACACGGCAGGGGGCCTACGAGCAGTACTTC
CASSQKATRQGAYEQYF
>TRBJ1-3|TRBV28|NA|NA
TGTGCCAGCAGTTTGAGGGGACGCTCTGGAAACACCATATATTTT
CASSLRGRSGNTIYF
>TRBJ2-1|TRBV27|NA|TRBD2
TGTGCCAGCAGTCCCATACTAGCGGGCGGCTACAATGAGCAGTTCTTC
CASSPILAGGYNEQFF
>TRBJ1-1|TRBV19|NA|NA
TGTGCCAGTAGTAGTGGGAACACTGAAGCTTTCTTT
CASSSGNTEAFF
>TRBJ2-2|TRBV7-3|NA|TRBD1
TGTGCCAGCAGCTCGCCTTCGGACAGGGGCACCGGGGAGCTGTTTTTT
CASSSPSDRGTGELFF
>TRBJ2-1|TRBV19|NA|TRBD1
TGTGCCAGTTCCCTAGGACAGGGGAGTGAGCAGTTCTTC
CASSLGQGSEQFF
>TRBJ2-7|TRBV15|NA|NA
TGTGCCACCAGCAGAGGAACGGAAAACTACGAGCAGTACTTC
CATSRGTENYEQYF
>TRBJ1-5|TRBV2|NA|NA
TGTGCCAGCAGAGAGACGGGAGAAGCTTATCAGCCCCAGCATTTT
CASRETGEAYQPQHF
>TRBJ2-2|TRBV19|NA|NA
TGTGCCAGCTCAATTGGGGGCAGTTCGAACACCGGGGAGCTGTTTTTT
CASSIGGSSNTGELFF
>TRBJ2-7|TRBV19|NA|NA
TGTGCCAGTAGTAGGGAAGACGCCCCACACGAGCAGTACTTC
CASSREDAPHEQYF
>TRBJ2-5|TRBV4-3|NA|TRBD2
TGCGCCAGCAGCCAAGAGATAATAAGGTTAAGCGGGAGAACCCAAGAGACCCAGTACTTC
CASSQEIIRLSGRTQETQYF
>TRBJ2-3|TRBV10-2|once|NA
TGCGCCAGCTCGACAGGTTTCACAGATACGCAGTATTTT
CASSTGFTDTQYF
>TRBJ2-5|TRBV7-2|NA|NA
TGTGCCAGCAGCTTGGCCTACGGCAGGGCTGAGACCCAGTACTTC
CASSLAYGRAETQYF
>TRBJ2-7|TRBV28|NA|NA
TGTGCCAGCGGCCCCTTACGGGAGATCTACGAGCAGTACTTC
CASGPLREIYEQYF
>TRBJ2-7|TRBV27|NA|NA
TGTGCCAGCAGGAGCACCCGATTGACGGGATCCTACGAGCAGTACTTC
CASRSTRLTGSYEQYF
>TRBJ1-5|TRBV23-1|NA|TRBD1
TGCGCCAGCAGTCAATGGAATCTGGGACAGGGAGGACCTCAGCCCCAGCATTTT
CASSQWNLGQGGPQPQHF
>TRBJ2-7|TRBV10-3|NA|NA
TGTGCCACCAGCAAATCCCAGACAGGCTCCGAGCAGTACTTC
CATSKSQTGSEQYF
>TRBJ2-2|TRBV4-1|NA|NA
TGCGCCAGCAGCCAAGATCGGACCGCGAACACCGGGGAGCTGTTTTTT
CASSQDRTANTGELFF
>TRBJ2-1|TRBV7-2|NA|NA
TGTGCCAGCAGCCCTAGGGGGGGCACCTACAATGAGCAGTTCTTC
CASSPRGGTYNEQFF
>TRBJ1-2|TRBV27|once|TRBD1
TGTGCCAGCAGTTCGCTTGAGGGACAGCTCTATGGCTACACCTTC
CASSSLEGQLYGYTF
>TRBJ1-1|TRBV2|NA|NA
TGTGCCAGCAGGGAGGGGGGGAACACTGAAGCTTTCTTT
CASREGGNTEAFF
>TRBJ2-7|TRBV4-3|NA|TRBD2
TGCGCCAGCAGCCAAGGGCGGGGGACTATCGACGAGCAGTACTTC
CASSQGRGTIDEQYF
>TRBJ2-1|TRBV6-5|NA|TRBD2
TGTGCCAGCAGGCGGACTAGCGGGGCCTACAATGAGCAGTTCTTC
CASRRTSGAYNEQFF
>TRBJ2-3|TRBV18|NA|TRBD2
TGTGCCAGCTCACCGATTACTAGCGCAGATACGCAGTATTTT
CASSPITSADTQYF
>TRBJ2-2|TRBV9|NA|TRBD2
TGTGCCAGCAGCGTATTTAGCGGGGGGCCAAACGGGGAGCTGTTTTTT
CASSVFSGGPNGELFF
>TRBJ1-4|TRBV19|NA|NA
TGTGCCAGTAGTACCCTCAGGACCGGCAGTAATGAAAAACTGTTTTTT
CASSTLRTGSNEKLFF
>TRBJ2-2|TRBV11-3|NA|NA
TGTGCCAGCAGCTCGCCTGGAAAGGGATACACCGGGGAGCTGTTTTTT
CASSSPGKGYTGELFF
>TRBJ2-7|TRBV5-6|NA|NA
TGTGCCAGCAGCTTGCAAGGGGTCTACGAGCAGTACTTC
CASSLQGVYEQYF
>TRBJ2-7|TRBV27|once|TRBD2
TGTGCCAGCAGTCCGTTTGCGGGAGCGGGCTACGAGCAGTACTTC
CASSPFAGAGYEQYF